A selection of T cell receptor beta chains follows, all from one sample in a study of shared clonotypes between healthy human individuals. The repertoire was sequenced with immunoSEQ multiplex PCR; TCRdb's copy has only in-frame clones and lacks some. Counted here are roughly 330,000 clones, approximately 79% occurring once; the ten biggest clones make up approximately 10%. The source material was memory CD4+ T cells sorted from blood. The receptors were sampled from a man aged 25-40 years in good health. The CDR3 runs from the conserved cysteine through the conserved F or W. D genes are given only for firm matches. Size values are once, few and many counts, or a class for expanded clones, and some rows have none.

d_call | clone_size | j_call | v_call | cdr3_nt | cdr3_aa
TRBD1 | few | TRBJ1-5 | TRBV27 | TGTGCCAGCAGTTTAGCAGGGGGGTATAGCAATCAGCCCCAGCATTTT | CASSLAGGYSNQPQHF
TRBD2 | NA | TRBJ2-2 | TRBV6-6 | TGTGCCAGCAGTTACTTACGAGCGGGAGTGGGGGGGGAGCTGTTTTTT | CASSYLRAGVGGELFF
NA | NA | TRBJ2-5 | TRBV5-1 | TGCGCCAGCAGCCAACAAGAGACCCAGTACTTC | CASSQQETQYF
TRBD1 | NA | TRBJ1-1 | TRBV28 | TGTGCCAGCAGTCCGGCAGGGGGCACTGAAGCTTTCTTT | CASSPAGGTEAFF
TRBD1 | NA | TRBJ2-3 | TRBV7-3 | TGTGCCAGCAGCGCTTTAAGGGGACAGGGGCAGTCAGATACGCAGTATTTT | CASSALRGQGQSDTQYF
NA | few | TRBJ2-7 | TRBV7-6 | TGTGCCAGCAGCTCAGACCGGGGGTCCTACGAGCAGTACTTC | CASSSDRGSYEQYF
TRBD1 | few | TRBJ2-7 | TRBV11-2 | TGTGCCAGCAGCTTGGGACAGGGCCACTACGAGCAGTACTTC | CASSLGQGHYEQYF
TRBD2 | NA | TRBJ2-5 | TRBV7-9 | TGTGCCAGCAGTGGCCTAGCGGGAGAGCAGGAGACCCAGTACTTC | CASSGLAGEQETQYF
NA | NA | TRBJ2-7 | TRBV27 | TGTGCCAGCAGTTTAGGGGGGATCTACGAGCAGTACTTC | CASSLGGIYEQYF
NA | NA | TRBJ1-4 | TRBV4-1 | TGCGCCAGCAGCCCGAGACAGCTAAATGAAAAACTGTTTTTT | CASSPRQLNEKLFF
NA | NA | TRBJ2-5 | TRBV5-1 | TGCGCCAGCAGCTTGATCCGATCTGAGACCCAGTACTTC | CASSLIRSETQYF
NA | NA | TRBJ2-3 | TRBV2 | TGTGCCAGCAGTGCGGCGGGATCGGATACGCAGTATTTT | CASSAAGSDTQYF
TRBD1 | NA | TRBJ2-2 | TRBV7-3 | TGTGCCAGCAGCTTAATGGGACAGTACACCGGGGAGCTGTTTTTT | CASSLMGQYTGELFF
NA | NA | TRBJ2-1 | TRBV27 | TGTGCCAGTCGTAGAGCGGGTGAGCAGTTCTTC | CASRRAGEQFF
TRBD2 | few | TRBJ2-1 | TRBV5-1 | TGCGCCAGCAGCTCCGGGCGGGAGGGCTACAATGAGCAGTTCTTC | CASSSGREGYNEQFF
NA | NA | TRBJ2-2 | TRBV5-1 | TGCGCCAGCAGCGTTACAGGGAACACCGGGGAGCTGTTTTTT | CASSVTGNTGELFF
NA | NA | TRBJ1-1 | TRBV10-2 | TGCGCCAGCAGTGAGAGGTCCCGGGGCACTGAAGCTTTCTTT | CASSERSRGTEAFF
NA | NA | TRBJ2-3 | TRBV2 | TGTGCCAGCAGTGTCGGTCCGCCAGATACGCAGTATTTT | CASSVGPPDTQYF
NA | NA | TRBJ1-5 | TRBV5-1 | TGCGCCAGCAGCTTGGAGGGATTCAGCAATCAGCCCCAGCATTTT | CASSLEGFSNQPQHF
NA | NA | TRBJ2-7 | TRBV6-5 | TGTGCCAGCCGAGCCCCGGGACACTCCTACGAGCAGTACTTC | CASRAPGHSYEQYF
TRBD1 | NA | TRBJ1-2 | TRBV19 | TGTGCCAGTAGGGACACAGGGGGCAATGGTGGCTACACCTTC | CASRDTGGNGGYTF
NA | few | TRBJ2-5 | TRBV28 | TGTGCCAGCAGTTTCCAGAGAGAGACCCAGTACTTC | CASSFQRETQYF
TRBD1 | NA | TRBJ2-2 | TRBV18 | TGTGCCAGCTCACGACTACCGGGACAGGGACGTCGGGCGAACACCGGGGAGCTGTTTTTT | CASSRLPGQGRRANTGELFF
NA | NA | TRBJ2-1 | TRBV7-2 | TGTGCCAGCAGCCTAGACGGGGGGCCCGCCTACAATGAGCAGTTCTTC | CASSLDGGPAYNEQFF
NA | NA | TRBJ2-1 | TRBV19 | TGTGCCAGTAGTGTTAGTCGTGAGCAGTTCTTC | CASSVSREQFF
NA | NA | TRBJ1-1 | TRBV2 | TGTGCCAGCAGTGAAATTGTTGAAGCTTTCTTT | CASSEIVEAFF
TRBD1 | once | TRBJ1-5 | TRBV6-1 | TGTGCCAGCAGTGAGCCCGGACAGGGGGGTCAGCCCCAGCATTTT | CASSEPGQGGQPQHF
NA | NA | TRBJ2-3 | TRBV2 | TGTGCCAGCAGTAAACAGGCGCATGAAGGCACAGATACGCAGTATTTT | CASSKQAHEGTDTQYF
TRBD2 | NA | TRBJ2-2 | TRBV4-2 | TGTGCCAGCAGCCCGGGACTAGCGGGAGCCGGGGAGCTGTTTTTT | CASSPGLAGAGELFF
NA | NA | TRBJ2-7 | TRBV11-2 | TGTGCCAGCAGCTTAGATGAGGGGCTATGGGACGAGCAGTACTTC | CASSLDEGLWDEQYF
NA | once | TRBJ2-7 | TRBV2 | TGTGCCAGCCTCCCGATTACACAGAGCTACGAGCAGTACTTC | CASLPITQSYEQYF
NA | NA | TRBJ2-7 | TRBV25-1 | TGTGCCAGCAGTGGGGGTCAACACTCCTACGAGCAGTACTTC | CASSGGQHSYEQYF
NA | NA | TRBJ1-2 | TRBV28 | TGTGCCAGCAGTACGCATAACAGGGACTATGGCTACACCTTC | CASSTHNRDYGYTF
NA | once | TRBJ2-3 | TRBV4-3 | TGCGCCAGCAGCCAAGCGCCGGCAATACCGCCAGATACGCAGTATTTT | CASSQAPAIPPDTQYF
NA | NA | TRBJ1-5 | TRBV28 | TGTGCCAGCAGTTTATCGGACGTTAGCAATCAGCCCCAGCATTTT | CASSLSDVSNQPQHF
TRBD1 | NA | TRBJ1-1 | TRBV9 | TGTGCCAGCAGCGTAGACCAGGACAGGGATACTGAAGCTTTCTTT | CASSVDQDRDTEAFF
NA | NA | TRBJ2-7 | TRBV6-1 | TGTGCCAGCAGTTCGACAGTCTACGAGCAGTACTTC | CASSSTVYEQYF
NA | NA | TRBJ1-2 | TRBV27 | TGTGCCAGCAGTTTAGGCAGGGGAATCTATGGCTACACCTTC | CASSLGRGIYGYTF
TRBD2 | NA | TRBJ2-5 | TRBV25-1 | TGTGCCAGCAGTGAATCCGGGACTAGGGCGTACTTC | CASSESGTRAYF
TRBD2 | NA | TRBJ2-5 | TRBV19 | TGTGCCAGTAGTACGGGCGGGAGGGGAGAAGAGACCCAGTACTTC | CASSTGGRGEETQYF
NA | NA | TRBJ1-1 | TRBV2 | TGTGCCAGCAGTGAAATACAATCTCACACTGAAGCTTTCTTT | CASSEIQSHTEAFF
NA | NA | TRBJ1-2 | TRBV6-5 | TGTGCCAGCAGTCCCGGGCAGGGTAGATTCCGGTCCTTC | CASSPGQGRFRSF
TRBD1 | once | TRBJ1-1 | TRBV6-1 | TGTGCCAGCAGGAAGGGACAGGGGGCTCTGACTGAAGCTTTCTTT | CASRKGQGALTEAFF
NA | many | TRBJ1-3 | TRBV9 | TGTGCCAGCAGCCAAGGGCCTGCTGGAAACACCATATATTTT | CASSQGPAGNTIYF
TRBD1 | few | TRBJ1-1 | TRBV28 | TGTGCCAGCATGGCAGGGGGTGTCGGCACTGAAGCTTTCTTT | CASMAGGVGTEAFF
TRBD2 | NA | TRBJ2-3 | TRBV28 | TGTGCCAGCAGTCCATCTGGACTAGCGGGAAACACAGATACGCAGTATTTT | CASSPSGLAGNTDTQYF
NA | NA | TRBJ2-3 | TRBV9 | TGTGCCAGCAGCGAGCTTGGGGGGGCGGCACACACAGATACGCAGTATTTT | CASSELGGAAHTDTQYF
TRBD2 | NA | TRBJ2-3 | TRBV5-1 | TGCGCCAGCACAGAGGGCGGCGGACTAGCGGGAGAGGTCACGCAGTATTTT | CASTEGGGLAGEVTQYF
TRBD2 | few | TRBJ2-2 | TRBV9 | TGTGCCAGCAGCGTAGCTCTTCCCTTAGCGGGAGCCCCCGGGGAGCTGTTTTTT | CASSVALPLAGAPGELFF
TRBD2 | once | TRBJ2-3 | TRBV7-9 | TGTGCCAGCAGCCAAAGGACTAGCGGGGTGGGCACAGATACGCAGTATTTT | CASSQRTSGVGTDTQYF
TRBD2 | once | TRBJ2-5 | TRBV7-9 | TGTGCCAGCAGCTTAGCGAGTAGTCTAGCGGGAGCCGAGACCCAGTACTTC | CASSLASSLAGAETQYF